This T cell receptor (beta chain) was captured by sequencing in a study of T cells after yellow fever vaccination. Whole-study findings and limits: The CD4 and CD8 compartments had a small share of their clonotypes in common.

This CDR3 is 13 amino acids long. The V gene lost 1 base and the J gene lost 7 bases, with 7 bases spanning the gap. Many counts were recorded for this clonotype. Antigen specificity is unknown. TCRdb analysed the 5' RACE reads with MiXCR anew, one entry per CDR3 protein. Among approximately 600,000 distinct CDR3 sequences listed, 12% were seen once. This specimen consisted of PBMCs, obtained on the day of the yellow fever booster vaccination. The chain recombines TRBV12-3 or TRBV12-4 with TRBJ2-2; unclear D gene. The receptor comes from a man between 25 and 39 years old who received the YFV17D yellow fever vaccine. The CDR3 DNA reads TGTGCCAGCAGTTTAGATTCGGGCGGGGAGCTGTTTTTT. Its protein product is CASSLDSGGELFF.